A single sample is the source of the 16 T cell receptor beta chains below, sequenced in a study of blood T cell repertoires in COVID-19. Produced via immunoSEQ multiplex PCR; TCRdb's table is partial and in-frame only. This sample has approximately 77,000 clones, with 65% to 90% found just once. The sample comprised peripheral blood. These TCRs come from a middle-aged man with COVID-19, enrolled during active disease.

V and J are TRBV3-1 (or the pseudogene TRBV3-2) and TRBJ1-5; 7 bases align to TRBD1. CDR1 LGHDT and CDR2 YNNKEL come from the germline V gene (reference sequence). The CDR3 has 15 amino acids. V was pared by 5 bases and J by 7 bases, with 11 bases of the junction left unmatched. CDR3 protein: CASSRTDRSRQPQHF. DNA for the CDR3: TGTGCCAGCAGCAGGACGGACAGGTCCCGCCAGCCCCAGCATTTT.

The DNA for the CDR3 is TGTGCCAGCACCCCACTGCCGCTTGGAAACACCATATATTTT. The encoded protein is CASTPLPLGNTIYF. This sequence joins TRBV28 and TRBJ1-3, with no clear D. Per the germline V gene, CDR1 is MDHEN and CDR2 is SYDVKM. This CDR3 region has 14 residues. Trimming cost V 7 bases and J 3 bases, with 13 bases left between them.

This sequence joins TRBV20-1 and TRBJ2-1; possible D gene TRBD2, 5 bases. CDR1 and CDR2 from the germline V gene are DFQATT and SNEGSKA (reference sequence). This CDR3 region has 11 residues. V dropped 7 bases and J dropped 4 bases, with 8 bases sitting between them. CDR3 DNA: TGCAGTGGAGGGCAATACAATGAGCAGTTCTTC. It codes for CSGGQYNEQFF.

The CDR3 bases are TGTGCCAGCTCGTCGGGACAGCGGGACACCATATATTTT. Its protein product is CASSSGQRDTIYF. This rearrangement joins TRBV18 to TRBJ1-3, with 7 bases aligning to TRBD1. The V gene's germline CDR1 is KGHSH and CDR2 LQKENI. The CDR3 is 13 residues long. J was trimmed by 8 bases and V by 6 bases; bases with no gene match: 7.

V and J are TRBV5-1 and TRBJ2-5; the match to TRBD2 covers 10 bases. Germline V gene sequence: CDR1 SGHRS, CDR2 YFSETQ. The CDR3 runs to 16 residues. The V gene end was trimmed by 1 base and the J gene end by 2 bases; junction bases not matched to a gene: 5. The CDR3 bases are TGCGCCAGCAGCTTGAGGAGCGGGAGGGCTCAAGAGACCCAGTACTTC. It codes for CASSLRSGRAQETQYF.

The CDR3 DNA follows: TGTGCCACCAGTGATCCGGGACTAGCGGGAGGGGTAGGCGAGCAGTACTTC. Amino acids: CATSDPGLAGGVGEQYF. The chain employs TRBV24-1 and TRBJ2-7; 16 bases are a match to TRBD2. The J segment lost 6 bases and the V segment lost 3 bases, leaving 7 bases of the junction unmatched. The CDR3 is 17 residues long. The germline V gene has CDR1 KGHDR and CDR2 SFDVKD.

J is TRBJ1-2 and V is TRBV5-6, with 9 bases matching TRBD1. Germline values: CDR1 SGHDT, CDR2 YYEEEE. V trimming: 4 bases; J trimming: 6 bases; junction bases outside the gene matches: 4. The CDR3 has 13 amino acids. In DNA, the CDR3 is TGTGCCAGCAGCGCCCGGGACAGGGATGGCTACACCTTC. Translating it yields CASSARDRDGYTF.

The chain carries TRBV30 and TRBJ2-2; D not resolved. This CDR3 comprises 13 residues. CDR1 GTSNPN and CDR2 SVGIG come from the germline V gene (reference sequence). V gave up 0 bases and J gave up 4 bases, with 6 bases separating them. The CDR3 nucleotides are TGTGCCTGGAGTGTACAGTTCACCGGGGAGCTGTTTTTT. Its translation is CAWSVQFTGELFF.

This clone was picked up a small number of times. This chain links TRBV18 with TRBJ1-5; 7 bases line up with TRBD1. This CDR3 has 15 amino acids. Germline V gene sequence: CDR1 KGHSH, CDR2 LQKENI. Losses at the gene ends were 3 bases for V and 4 bases for J; bases not matched to a gene: 6. Here the CDR3 reads CASSPGQLGNQPQHF. In DNA, the CDR3 is TGTGCCAGCTCACCGGGACAGCTGGGGAATCAGCCCCAGCATTTT.

This clone was seen more than once but under ten times. The rearrangement uses TRBV6-2 or TRBV6-3 and TRBJ2-1, with D possibly matching TRBD1 (6 bases). This CDR3 has 15 amino acids. Trimming removed 5 bases at V and 8 bases at J, with 19 bases between. Germline CDR1 reads MNHEY; CDR2 reads SVGEGT. CDR3 DNA: TGTGCCAGCAGTGACGGCAGGGGAATTTTTGATGAGCAGTTCTTC. Translation gives CASSDGRGIFDEQFF.

This chain uses TRBV5-1 with TRBJ1-4; 7 nucleotides align to TRBD1. J gave up 4 bases and V 0 bases, and 6 bases lay outside the gene matches. Per the germline V gene, CDR1 is SGHRS and CDR2 is YFSETQ. The CDR3 loop spans 16 amino acids. This CDR3 is CASSLGTQGFNEKLFF. The CDR3 DNA follows: TGCGCCAGCAGCTTGGGGACACAGGGGTTTAATGAAAAACTGTTTTTT.

The chain has TRBV10-2 and TRBJ1-6; no clear D gene. The germline V and J ends were trimmed by 3 bases and 7 bases, with 7 bases remaining between them. CDR1 and CDR2 (germline): WSHSY, SAAADI. The CDR3 totals 13 residues. As DNA, the CDR3 is TGCGCCAGCAGTGACAGGTTAAATTCACCCCTCCACTTT. It codes for CASSDRLNSPLHF.

The chain's CDR3 is CSVGGGGLDTEAFF. CDR3 bases: TGCAGCGTTGGCGGGGGCGGCTTGGACACTGAAGCTTTCTTT. The chain has TRBV29-1 and TRBJ1-1; TRBD1 is a possible D gene (6 bases). There are 14 residues in the CDR3. Per germline, CDR1 SQVTM and CDR2 ANQGSEA. V shed 4 bases and J shed 3 bases, with 15 bases lying between them.

V and J are TRBV28 and TRBJ1-3; D uncertain. V lost 8 bases and J lost 0, with 8 bases in between. The CDR3 spans 13 residues. Germline values: CDR1 MDHEN, CDR2 SYDVKM. CDR3 loop: CASRGTSGNTIYF. The CDR3 DNA reads as TGTGCCAGCCGCGGCACCTCTGGAAACACCATATATTTT.

The CDR3 loop is CASSSGGWAFF. The CDR3 nucleotides are TGTGCCAGCAGTTCAGGGGGGTGGGCTTTCTTT. The genes are TRBV12-3 or TRBV12-4 and TRBJ1-1, with TRBD1 matching over 7 bases. The CDR3 covers 11 residues. With 4 bases clipped from V and 11 bases from J, the junction kept 4 bases outside the gene matches.

This chain joins TRBV27 and TRBJ2-1, with 11 bases lining up with TRBD2. This CDR3 comprises 18 residues. From germline, CDR1 is MNHEY and CDR2 SMNVEV (reference sequence). V lost 6 bases and J lost 7; bases outside the gene matches: 17. The CDR3 loop reads CASRPGTSGTPSGNEQFF. As DNA, the CDR3 is TGTGCCAGCAGACCCGGGACTAGCGGAACTCCTTCAGGGAATGAGCAGTTCTTC.